The 30 T cell receptor beta chains below come from one sample, sequenced in a study of blood T cell repertoires in COVID-19. The data were produced by immunoSEQ multiplex PCR, yet TCRdb's version contains in-frame clones alone and is incomplete. The sample shows over 250,000 clones, about 88% of them seen only once. Source material: PBMCs or T cells enriched from blood (not recorded which). The source of these receptors is an older woman in a cohort exposed to, infected with or recovered from COVID-19 (not recorded which).

The J gene is TRBJ2-1, the V gene TRBV7-3, with TRBD2 matching 9 bases. This CDR3 is built from 16 residues. Unmatched junction bases numbered 10, after V lost 2 bases and J lost 8 bases. Germline CDR1 is SGHTA and CDR2 is FQGTGA. CDR3 protein: CASSLRAGGPVDEQFF. The CDR3 DNA follows: TGTGCCAGCAGCTTACGAGCGGGAGGCCCAGTCGATGAGCAGTTCTTC.

The chain carries TRBV21-1 and TRBJ1-2. TRBV21-1 is termed a pseudogene. The CDR3 is 16 residues long. The CDR3 bases are TGTGCCAGCAGCAAAGACCTCCGGGGGGCACGTTATGGCTACACCTTC. Translated, it gives CASSKDLRGARYGYTF.

Turning to this clone: Other DNA sequences in this sample translate to the same CDR3. The chain combines TRBV28 with TRBJ1-4; 9 bases align to TRBD1. The CDR3 is made up of 15 amino acids. Trimming took 4 bases from V and 8 from J; bases not matched to a gene: 8. Looked up from germline, CDR1 is MDHEN and CDR2 is SYDVKM. The CDR3 loop is CASSSPGQGNEKLFF. The CDR3 DNA reads as TGTGCCAGCAGTTCCCCGGGACAGGGCAACGAAAAACTGTTTTTT.

The chain couples TRBV20-1 to TRBJ2-7; D unclear. V lost 3 bases, J lost 2 bases, and 8 bases lay in between. CDR3 length: 12 amino acids. Germline V gene sequence: CDR1 DFQATT, CDR2 SNEGSKA (reference sequence). The CDR3 loop is CSASDGPYEQYF. The CDR3 nucleotides read TGCAGTGCTAGTGACGGTCCCTACGAGCAGTACTTC.

This clone was counted a single time. The V and J genes are TRBV7-2 and TRBJ2-5, with TRBD1 as a possible D gene (6 bases). CDR1 is SGHTA, CDR2 FQGNSA, per germline. The CDR3 is 15 amino acids. Trimming removed 5 bases at V and 4 bases at J, with 17 bases between. The CDR3 sequence: CASSALRGEGETQYF. The DNA for the CDR3 is TGTGCCAGCAGCGCACTCAGGGGTGAGGGAGAGACCCAGTACTTC.

CDR3 nucleotide sequence: TGTGCCAGCTCATCGTCGACAGCTACTAATTCACCCCTCCACTTT. Encoded protein: CASSSSTATNSPLHF. V is TRBV18 and J is TRBJ1-6, with D perhaps TRBD1 (5 bases). The CDR3 loop spans 15 amino acids. The germline gives CDR1 KGHSH, CDR2 LQKENI. Trimming left V 5 bases short and J 6 bases short, with 14 bases between.

This chain joins TRBV7-3 and TRBJ2-1, with 12 positions matching TRBD2. The CDR3 covers 17 residues. Germline V CDR1 and CDR2: SGHTA, FQGTGA. Losses at the gene ends were 4 bases for V and 1 base for J; bases not matched to a gene: 5. The CDR3 DNA is TGTGCCAGCAGCTCACAAGGACTAGCGGGGTCCTACAATGAGCAGTTCTTC. Residues: CASSSQGLAGSYNEQFF.

V and J are TRBV27 and TRBJ1-5, with 7 bases matching TRBD1. Trimming removed 0 bases from V and 2 bases from J; junction bases left unmatched: 4. Germline lookup yields CDR1 MNHEY and CDR2 SMNVEV (reference sequence). This CDR3 region has 16 residues. This chain's CDR3 is CASSLSVTGGNQPQHF. CDR3 coding DNA: TGTGCCAGCAGTTTATCTGTTACAGGGGGCAATCAGCCCCAGCATTTT.

The J gene is TRBJ2-7, the V gene TRBV5-6, with D perhaps matching TRBD1 (6 bases). In germline, CDR1 is SGHDT, CDR2 YYEEEE. This CDR3 has 18 residues. Trimming stripped 0 bases from V and 1 base from J, with 20 bases between. CDR3 residues: CASSLGRDTRALSYEQYF. CDR3 sequence (DNA): TGTGCCAGCAGCTTGGGAAGGGACACTCGAGCACTTTCCTACGAGCAGTACTTC.

In this sample, this clone turned up once. The chain joins TRBV21-1 to TRBJ2-5; the DNA was not used to check the table's D call, TRBD1. TRBV21-1 is listed as a pseudogene. CDR3 size: 19 residues. As DNA, the CDR3 is TGTGCCAGCAGCAAAGGTTGGGTTGTCAGCAGGGGGCTTCGGGAGACCCAGTACTTC. Translation: CASSKGWVVSRGLRETQYF.

The genes are TRBV5-1 and TRBJ2-7; 11 bases line up with TRBD2. The germline V gene encodes CDR1 SGHRS and CDR2 YFSETQ. The CDR3 is 15 amino acids. The ends lost 4 bases at V and 5 bases at J; junction bases unmatched: 8. The CDR3 here is CASSPTSGEANEQYF. In nucleotides, the CDR3 is TGCGCCAGCAGCCCGACTAGCGGGGAGGCCAACGAGCAGTACTTC. Together with reference TRBV5-1 and TRBJ2-7, the CDR3 gives the full variable domain: KAGVTQTPRYLIKTRGQQVTLSCSPISGHRSVSWYQQTPGQGLQFLFEYFSETQRNKGNFPGRFSGRQFSNSRSEMNVSTLELGDSALYLCASSPTSGEANEQYFGPGTRLTVT.

The chain couples TRBV3-1 (or the pseudogene TRBV3-2) to TRBJ2-7, with 14 bases aligning to TRBD2. This CDR3 is built from 16 residues. Per germline, CDR1 LGHDT and CDR2 YNNKEL (reference sequence). V was pared by 0 bases and J by 5 bases, with 3 bases of the junction left unmatched. As DNA, the CDR3 is TGTGCCAGCAGCCAAGACCCGACTAGCGGGAGGGACGAGCAGTACTTC. As protein: CASSQDPTSGRDEQYF.

The V and J genes are TRBV3-1 (or the pseudogene TRBV3-2) and TRBJ2-1, with TRBD1 as a possible D gene (5 bases). CDR3 length equals 14 residues. From germline, CDR1 is LGHDT and CDR2 YNNKEL (reference sequence). Trimming took off 3 bases at V and 6 bases at J, with 12 bases between the two ends. The DNA of the CDR3 is TGTGCCAGCAGCCAGTTCCAGGGTGGCAATGAGCAGTTCTTC. Amino acids: CASSQFQGGNEQFF.

The gene calls are TRBV7-8 and TRBJ2-3; TRBD1 matches at 8 bases. Trimming took 5 bases from V and 3 from J; bases not matched to a gene: 7. Germline V lookup: CDR1 SGHVS, CDR2 FQNEAQ. The CDR3 totals 15 residues. The CDR3 is CASSAGGAGTDTQYF. Written as DNA, the CDR3 is TGTGCCAGCAGCGCAGGGGGCGCGGGAACAGATACGCAGTATTTT.

The V call is TRBV9, the J call TRBJ2-6; 11 bases are shared with TRBD2. Germline values: CDR1 SGDLS, CDR2 YYNGEE. Trimming cost V 0 bases and J 2 bases; bases outside gene matches: 4. This CDR3 has 18 residues. The CDR3 nucleotides are TGTGCCAGCAGCGTAGTCCCGACTAGCGGGACTGGGGCCAACGTCCTGACTTTC. Protein: CASSVVPTSGTGANVLTF.

The rearrangement uses TRBV3-1 (or the pseudogene TRBV3-2) and TRBJ2-7; 10 bases map to TRBD2. After removal of 1 base from V and 0 bases from J, the junction contained 6 bases not matched to a gene. Per the germline V gene, CDR1 is LGHDT and CDR2 is YNNKEL (reference sequence). The CDR3 is 17 amino acids. CDR3 protein: CASSQALAGASSYEQYF. The CDR3 bases are TGTGCCAGCAGCCAAGCGCTAGCGGGAGCTAGCTCCTACGAGCAGTACTTC.

The V and J genes are TRBV9 and TRBJ2-7, with TRBD2 matching over 8 bases. With 1 base clipped from V and 2 bases from J, the junction kept 2 bases outside the gene matches. This CDR3 has 14 amino acids. Germline CDR1 SGDLS, CDR2 YYNGEE. CDR3 in amino acids: CASSVFGGAYEQYF. The CDR3, as DNA: TGTGCCAGCAGCGTATTCGGGGGGGCCTACGAGCAGTACTTC. The complete variable domain, with remaining parts taken from reference TRBV9 and TRBJ2-7, reads DSGVTQTPKHLITATGQRVTLRCSPRSGDLSVYWYQQSLDQGLQFLIQYYNGEERAKGNILERFSAQQFPDLHSELNLSSLELGDSALYFCASSVFGGAYEQYFGPGTRLTVT.

The chain joins TRBV7-6 to TRBJ2-2; D is undetermined. V lost 7 bases to trimming and J lost 2 bases, with 5 bases between them. This CDR3 has 12 amino acids. Per the germline V gene, CDR1 is SGHVS and CDR2 is FNYEAQ. The CDR3 loop is CASITNTGELFF. CDR3 sequence (DNA): TGTGCCAGCATCACAAACACCGGGGAGCTGTTTTTT.

The chain links TRBV19 to TRBJ2-3; D not resolved. In germline, CDR1 is LNHDA, CDR2 SQIVND (reference sequence). V lost 2 bases and J 2 bases, leaving 8 bases between the germline ends. This CDR3 spans 14 amino acids. The CDR3 DNA is TGTGCCAGTAGTATATCAGGTTCCACAGATACGCAGTATTTT. It specifies CASSISGSTDTQYF.

The chain carries TRBV7-6 and TRBJ2-3; 11 bases agree with TRBD2. The CDR3 loop spans 17 amino acids. CDR1 and CDR2 from the germline V gene are SGHVS and FNYEAQ. With 3 bases clipped from V and 0 bases from J, the junction kept 5 bases outside the gene matches. The DNA for the CDR3 is TGTGCCAGCAGCTTCCTAGCGGGAGGTACTAGCACAGATACGCAGTATTTT. Its translation: CASSFLAGGTSTDTQYF.

The J gene is TRBJ2-1, the V gene TRBV4-3; TRBD2 is a possible D gene (6 bases). Germline assignment: CDR1 LGHNA and CDR2 YSLEER. V shed 0 bases and J shed 7 bases, with 16 bases lying between them. There are 16 residues in the CDR3. The CDR3 spells CASSQDPGYGGNEQFF. The CDR3 DNA sequence: TGCGCCAGCAGCCAAGATCCCGGGTATGGGGGGAATGAGCAGTTCTTC.

CDR3 DNA: TGTGCCAGCAGCTTAAGTGCAGGGTCTAATTCACCCCTCCACTTT. Residues: CASSLSAGSNSPLHF. The rearrangement uses TRBV7-3 and TRBJ1-6; D is possibly TRBD1 (5 bases). V was cut by 1 base and J by 6 bases, with 10 bases left in between. Germline V CDR1 and CDR2: SGHTA, FQGTGA. The CDR3 loop spans 15 amino acids.

The chain employs TRBV4-1 and TRBJ2-5, with a tentative D call TRBD1 (6 bases). The length of the CDR3 is 15 residues. The germline gives CDR1 MGHRA, CDR2 YSYEKL. Deletions cut 3 bases from V and 0 bases from J, with 11 bases between. CDR3 loop: CASSHDRTNQETQYF. DNA for the CDR3: TGCGCCAGCAGCCACGACAGGACGAACCAAGAGACCCAGTACTTC.

The chain employs TRBV19 and TRBJ1-1; 8 nucleotides agree with TRBD1. The CDR3 has 13 residues. With V trimmed by 4 bases and J by 6 bases, 4 bases remained unmatched. CDR1 and CDR2 from the germline V gene are LNHDA and SQIVND (reference sequence). This CDR3 reads CASSRQGSAEAFF. CDR3 nucleotide sequence: TGTGCCAGTAGTAGACAGGGGAGCGCTGAAGCTTTCTTT.

The chain is built from TRBV18 and TRBJ2-5; no definite D call. CDR1 and CDR2 (germline): KGHSH, LQKENI. The CDR3 has 13 residues. With 0 bases removed from V and 11 bases from J, the gap between germline ends came to 13 bases. The CDR3 loop reads CASSPPYHSSQYF. The CDR3, as DNA: TGTGCCAGCTCACCACCGTACCACTCCTCTCAGTACTTC.

The chain carries TRBV30 and TRBJ2-4; a possible D gene is TRBD1 (6 bases). This CDR3 has 12 amino acids. Germline CDR1 reads GTSNPN; CDR2 reads SVGIG (reference sequence). The V end lost 1 base, the J end lost 13 bases, and 14 bases lay between the germline ends. CDR3 DNA: TGTGCCTGGAGTGAGAGCAAGGGGGAGCAGTACTTC. Amino acids: CAWSESKGEQYF.

The chain employs TRBV11-2 and TRBJ1-1; perhaps TRBD1 as D (6 bases). V was clipped by 3 bases and J by 4 bases, with 15 bases between them. Germline lookup yields CDR1 SGHAT and CDR2 FQNNGV. The CDR3 sequence is 15 residues long. CDR3 amino acids: CASSFQGAGATEAFF. The CDR3 bases are TGTGCCAGCAGCTTTCAAGGGGCGGGGGCCACTGAAGCTTTCTTT.

This chain links TRBV5-1 with TRBJ1-3, with TRBD1 matching 7 bases. With 4 bases clipped from V and 0 bases from J, the junction kept 4 bases outside the gene matches. The CDR3 runs 15 residues. The germline V gene has CDR1 SGHRS and CDR2 YFSETQ. Here the CDR3 reads CASSPTGSSGNTIYF. The CDR3 DNA follows: TGCGCCAGCAGCCCGACAGGGAGCTCTGGAAACACCATATATTTT.

The rearrangement links TRBV19 to TRBJ2-1, with a weak D call TRBD2 (6 bases). Trimming stripped 5 bases from V and 6 bases from J, with 17 bases between. CDR1 LNHDA and CDR2 SQIVND come from the germline V gene (reference sequence). This CDR3 comprises 15 residues. This chain's CDR3 is CASSGSGTRRNEQFF. The CDR3, as DNA: TGTGCCAGTAGTGGATCCGGGACTCGCCGCAATGAGCAGTTCTTC.

The rearrangement uses TRBV7-9 and TRBJ1-6, with 10 bases matching TRBD1. In germline, CDR1 is SEHNR, CDR2 FQNEAQ (reference sequence). With 4 bases clipped from V and 4 bases from J, the junction kept 13 bases outside the gene matches. The CDR3 is 19 amino acids. CDR3 in amino acids: CASSSASGTGARYNSPLHF. CDR3 nucleotide sequence: TGTGCCAGCAGCTCTGCCTCCGGGACAGGGGCCCGATATAATTCACCCCTCCACTTT.